In this sample, the clone carrying this TCR beta chain turned up a few times. The CDR3 extends over 17 amino acids. Trimming shortened V by 3 bases and J by 1 base, and 18 bases separated the two germline ends. The germline V gene has CDR1 MNHEY and CDR2 SVGAGI. The data originate from a study of T-cell reconstitution after alpha-beta-depleted transplantation in children. Molecular barcoding with unique molecular identifiers was used for the TCRbeta library. TCRdb redid the calling of the PCR reads with MiXCR, one entry per CDR3 protein. This sample carries around 680,000 distinct CDR3 sequences, 15% to 20% of them seen once, and the ten largest clones take approximately 1.1%.

The sample was PBMCs from the stem cell graft donor, taken from the stem cell graft. This rearrangement joins TRBV6-5 to TRBJ1-1; D is uncertain. The TCR comes from a human donor who donated a stem cell graft to a child with acute myeloid leukemia. The CDR3 spells CASSYIGNGRPNTEAFF. CDR3 DNA sequence: TGTGCCAGCAGTTATATAGGGAATGGTAGACCGAACACTGAAGCTTTCTTT.